Shown below are 18 T cell receptor beta chains from a single sample sequenced in a study of siplizumab effects on memory and regulatory T cells. Mixed lymphocyte reaction cells were cocultured at 37°C for 6 to 7 days. Sequenced by immunoSEQ multiplex PCR; TCRdb stores in-frame clones only, minus some. The sample contains about 12,000 clones, 40% of which appear only once. Their specific antigens are unknown. Sequencing was done on a sample of CFSE-low (dividing) CD8+ T cells sorted from an allogeneic mixed lymphocyte reaction. These receptors were collected from a human donor in good health; the cells came from an allogeneic mixed lymphocyte reaction.

This clone has just one count. Here the CDR3 DNA reads TGTGCCAGCGGTTGGGCGGACAATGAGCAGTTCTTC. This codes for CASGWADNEQFF. V is TRBV6-5 and J is TRBJ2-1; D not certain. The CDR3 is made up of 12 amino acids. Germline CDR1 and CDR2: MNHEY and SVGAGI. Trimming took 8 bases from V and 5 from J, leaving 10 bases between them.

In this sample, this clone turned up a few times. The DNA of the CDR3 is TGTGCCAGTAGTAATGGGCGGGGCAGGGGTTTGTACGAGCAGTACTTC. This gives the protein CASSNGRGRGLYEQYF. The rearrangement uses TRBV19 and TRBJ2-7; the D call may be TRBD1 or TRBD2 (6 bases each). The CDR3 has 16 residues. Trimming cost V 4 bases and J 4 bases, with 20 bases left between them. The V gene's germline CDR1 is LNHDA and CDR2 SQIVND (reference sequence).

This clone is categorized as medium-sized. V usage is TRBV18 and J usage is TRBJ2-1, with a possible D match to TRBD1 (6 bases). The V end lost 2 bases, the J end lost 3 bases, and 8 bases lay between the germline ends. The CDR3 has 14 residues. Per germline, CDR1 KGHSH and CDR2 LQKENI. CDR3 amino acids: CASSPGQHYNEQFF. CDR3 in DNA: TGTGCCAGCTCACCAGGACAGCACTACAATGAGCAGTTCTTC.

By share, this clone counts as medium-sized. The chain links TRBV14 to TRBJ1-5; 8 bases fit TRBD1. This CDR3 is built from 13 residues. V was clipped by 7 bases and J by 4 bases; unmatched bases: 3. Germline lookup yields CDR1 SGHDN and CDR2 FVKESK. The CDR3 nucleotides read TGTGCCAGCACGACAGGGGAGAATCAGCCCCAGCATTTT. It encodes CASTTGENQPQHF.

V usage is TRBV19 and J usage is TRBJ1-2, with unresolved D. CDR3 size: 15 residues. Germline CDR1 reads LNHDA; CDR2 reads SQIVND (reference sequence). V lost 1 base to trimming and J lost 6 bases, with 15 bases between them. The CDR3 spells CASSIVARRGDGYTF. The CDR3 region has the DNA TGTGCCAGTAGTATAGTGGCCCGTCGGGGAGATGGCTACACCTTC. The whole variable domain, filled in from reference TRBV19 and TRBJ1-2, reads DGGITQSPKYLFRKEGQNVTLSCEQNLNHDAMYWYRQDPGQGLRLIYYSQIVNDFQKGDIAEGYSVSREKKESFPLTVTSAQKNPTAFYLCASSIVARRGDGYTFGSGTRLTVV.

This clone is categorized as medium-sized. V usage is TRBV4-1 and J usage is TRBJ2-1; 9 nucleotides line up with TRBD1. The V and J ends lost 3 bases and 7 bases, in that order; junction bases with no gene match: 7. CDR1 is MGHRA and CDR2 is YSYEKL in the germline V gene. The CDR3 loop spans 15 amino acids. CDR3 sequence: CASSQGQGVLNEQFF. Written as DNA, the CDR3 is TGCGCCAGCAGCCAGGGACAGGGCGTGTTGAATGAGCAGTTCTTC.

This chain links TRBV5-6 with TRBJ2-5; 7 bases fit TRBD1. The end of the DNA aligns better with TRBJ2-7, so the J call may be wrong. This CDR3 has 15 residues. From germline, CDR1 is SGHDT and CDR2 YYEEEE. The CDR3 nucleotides read TGTGCCAGCAGCTTCAGGGGACAGAGCTCCTACGAGCAGTACTTC. It translates to CASSFRGQSSYEQYF.

J is TRBJ1-5 and V is TRBV27, with unresolved D. This CDR3 spans 13 amino acids. The germline gives CDR1 MNHEY, CDR2 SMNVEV (reference sequence). V was pared by 8 bases and J by 0 bases, with 8 bases between. The CDR3 nucleotides read TGTGCCAGCGGATACTATAGCAATCAGCCCCAGCATTTT. It specifies CASGYYSNQPQHF.

V usage is TRBV27 and J usage is TRBJ2-7; TRBD1 matches 11 bases. CDR1 and CDR2 (germline): MNHEY, SMNVEV (reference sequence). Unmatched junction bases numbered 2, after V lost 5 bases and J lost 2 bases. The CDR3 sequence is 14 residues long. CDR3 DNA: TGTGCCAGCAGTATGGGACAGGGGGCCTACGAGCAGTACTTC. It yields the protein CASSMGQGAYEQYF.

This clone qualifies as medium-sized. The chain combines TRBV7-9 with TRBJ2-7; 10 bases line up with TRBD2. With V trimmed by 0 bases and J by 3 bases, 5 bases remained unmatched. Germline V CDR1 and CDR2: SEHNR, FQNEAQ (reference sequence). The CDR3 consists of 16 residues. CDR3 amino acids: CASSLAVGLANYEQYF. The CDR3, as DNA: TGTGCCAGCAGCTTAGCCGTGGGACTAGCGAACTACGAGCAGTACTTC. Drawing the rest from reference TRBV7-9 and TRBJ2-7, the complete variable domain is DTGVSQNPRHKITKRGQNVTFRCDPISEHNRLYWYRQTLGQGPEFLTYFQNEAQLEKSRLLSDRFSAERPKGSFSTLEIQRTEQGDSAMYLCASSLAVGLANYEQYFGPGTRLTVT.

The chain employs TRBV27 and TRBJ2-3, with TRBD1 identical over 7 bases. V trimming: 4 bases; J trimming: 0 bases; junction bases outside the gene matches: 28. Germline CDR1 is MNHEY and CDR2 is SMNVEV (reference sequence). This CDR3 spans 23 amino acids. The DNA for the CDR3 is TGTGCCAGCAGTTCCCTGACAGGGTGGGCCAGCCTTGGGCCACAATCTAGCACAGATACGCAGTATTTT. Translated: CASSSLTGWASLGPQSSTDTQYF.

This clone was observed a few times. This chain connects TRBV7-9 to TRBJ2-1; D gene unclear. The ends were cut back, 1 base at V and 8 bases at J, with 6 bases in the middle. Germline values: CDR1 SEHNR, CDR2 FQNEAQ (reference sequence). This CDR3 has 12 amino acids. Here the CDR3 DNA reads TGTGCCAGCAGCTTAGGTACGGATGAGCAGTTCTTC. Amino acid sequence: CASSLGTDEQFF.

With respect to this clone: Germline is not matched at one junction end, which may reflect a read error. The chain recombines TRBV2 with TRBJ2-6; D remains unclear. Germline values: CDR1 SNHLY, CDR2 FYNNEI. The CDR3 spans 15 residues. The CDR3 DNA follows: TGTGCCAGCAGGGAAGACCCGACTGGGGCCAACGTCCTGACTTTC. Translation: CASREDPTGANVLTF. The variable domain in full, completed from reference TRBV2 and TRBJ2-6, reads EPEVTQTPSHQVTQMGQEVILRCVPISNHLYFYWYRQILGQKVEFLVSFYNNEISEKSEIFDDQFSVERPDGSNFTLKIRSTKLEDSAMYFCASREDPTGANVLTFGAGSRLTVL.

In its sample, this clone was seen a few times. The rearrangement links TRBV27 to TRBJ1-1; the D gene is possibly TRBD1 (6 bases). The CDR3 runs to 13 residues. Per the germline V gene, CDR1 is MNHEY and CDR2 is SMNVEV (reference sequence). V was trimmed by 6 bases and J by 7 bases, leaving 15 bases between them. CDR3: CASSVLPQGEAFF. CDR3 nucleotides: TGTGCCAGCAGCGTGCTGCCACAGGGTGAAGCTTTCTTT.

This clone was detected only a few times. This chain connects TRBV7-9 to TRBJ2-3, with TRBD2 matching over 14 bases. The CDR3 is 17 residues long. Looked up from germline, CDR1 is SEHNR and CDR2 is FQNEAQ (reference sequence). V shed 5 bases and J 2 bases; nucleotides not matched to a gene: 6. CDR3 amino acids: CASSRLAGGPSTDTQYF. The DNA of the CDR3 is TGTGCCAGCAGCCGACTAGCGGGAGGGCCTTCCACAGATACGCAGTATTTT.

The chain uses TRBV5-4 and TRBJ1-1; D gene ambiguous. The CDR3 runs to 12 residues. The V end was cut by 1 base, the J end by 5 bases, with 6 bases between. The germline V gene has CDR1 SGHNT and CDR2 YYREEE (reference sequence). The DNA for the CDR3 is TGTGCCAGCAGCTTGTTGAGGACTGAAGCTTTCTTT. Translation gives CASSLLRTEAFF.

The chain joins TRBV27 to TRBJ2-5; the D is unclear. The DNA end lines up better with TRBJ2-7; the J call may be wrong. The CDR3 is 13 residues long. Germline V gene sequence: CDR1 MNHEY, CDR2 SMNVEV (reference sequence). CDR3 region: CASSLLGSDEQYF. The CDR3 bases are TGTGCCAGCAGTTTACTTGGTTCTGACGAGCAGTACTTC.

This clone was counted only a few times. The chain links TRBV9 to TRBJ2-7; D gene uncertain. This CDR3 region has 14 residues. Trimming removed 0 bases at V and 1 base at J, with 8 bases between. Germline values: CDR1 SGDLS, CDR2 YYNGEE. The CDR3 reads CASSVEGRSYEQYF. In nucleotides, the CDR3 is TGTGCCAGCAGCGTAGAGGGCAGATCCTACGAGCAGTACTTC.